Listed below are T cell receptor beta chains from one sample, sequenced in a study of fetal regulatory T cell absence and autoimmunity. Sequencing was performed with immunoSEQ multiplex PCR; in TCRdb, only in-frame clones are kept and a portion is missing. The sample holds more than 85,000 clones, about 78% seen once. The sequenced sample consisted of pancreas tissue. These receptors came from a male donor with IPEX syndrome. Both conserved end residues are part of each CDR3. A D gene is named only where the DNA matches it firmly. Clone size, where shown, is once, few, many, or a class for clones that have expanded.

>TRBJ1-6|-|TRBV9|-
TGTGCCAGCAGCGGCCAGAGCTCCTATAATTCACCCCTCCACTTT
CASSGQSSYNSPLHF
>TRBJ1-2|-|TRBV11-2|-
TGTGCCAGCAGCTTAGTTTACAGCTATGGCTACACCTTC
CASSLVYSYGYTF
>TRBJ1-4|-|TRBV7-6|TRBD1
TGTGCCAGCAGCCCCGCCGGGACAGGGTCTGAAAAACTGTTTTTT
CASSPAGTGSEKLFF
>TRBJ2-2|-|TRBV7-8|TRBD2
TGTGCCAGCAGGGAGCGGGGGAACACCGGGGAGCTGTTTTTT
CASRERGNTGELFF
>TRBJ2-7|once|TRBV27|TRBD1
TGTGCCAGCAGCCCGGGGACAGGTTACGAGCAGTACTTC
CASSPGTGYEQYF
>TRBJ1-2|few|TRBV7-9|TRBD1
TGTGCCAGCAGCTTAACAGGGGACCGTGGCTACACCTTC
CASSLTGDRGYTF
>TRBJ2-5|once|TRBV7-8|TRBD2
TGTGCCAGCAGCTTATACATTACGGGACTAGCGGGAGACGGCCAAGAGACCCAGTACTTC
CASSLYITGLAGDGQETQYF
>TRBJ1-2|-|TRBV6-5|-
TGTGCCAGCAGTTACAGGGACTATGGCTACACCTTC
CASSYRDYGYTF
>TRBJ2-7|-|TRBV1|-
TGCACCAGCAGCCATACCGGGACTAGCGGGGCCTACGAGCAGTACTTC
CTSSHTGTSGAYEQYF
>TRBJ1-4|-|TRBV4-3|-
TGCGCCAGCAGCCAAGACAGGGGTGAAAAACTGTTTTTT
CASSQDRGEKLFF
>TRBJ2-3|-|TRBV4-3|-
TGCGCCAGCAGCCGCCGGGACCACACAGATACGCAGTATTTT
CASSRRDHTDTQYF
>TRBJ1-4|-|TRBV5-1|-
TGCGCCAGCAGCTTGGAGGGCGGGAATGAAAAACTGTTTTTT
CASSLEGGNEKLFF
>TRBJ1-1|-|TRBV11-3|-
TGTGCCAGCAGCTCAGGACTGCAGGAGACTGAAGCTTTCTTT
CASSSGLQETEAFF
>TRBJ2-3|-|TRBV2|-
TGTGCCAGCGGCCGGGACCACACAGATACGCAGTATTTT
CASGRDHTDTQYF
>TRBJ1-2|-|TRBV4-3|-
TGCGCCAGCAGCCAAGACAACTATGGCTACACCTTC
CASSQDNYGYTF
>TRBJ1-4|-|TRBV4-1|-
TGCGCCAGCAGCCTCTACAGGTTTGAAAAACTGTTTTTT
CASSLYRFEKLFF
>TRBJ1-2|many|TRBV10-3|-
TGTGCCATCAGTGAGTCGAAGGACAGATGGGATGGCTACACCTTC
CAISESKDRWDGYTF
>TRBJ2-1|-|TRBV5-1|TRBD2
TGCGCCAGCATCCTCGGGGCTAGCGGGGTGGGTGAGCAGTTCTTC
CASILGASGVGEQFF
>TRBJ2-3|-|TRBV30|-
TGTGCCTGGAGTGTAACCGACTGGGATACGCAGTATTTT
CAWSVTDWDTQYF
>TRBJ1-2|few|TRBV29-1|-
TGCAGCGTGACAGGAATCTATGGCTACACCTTC
CSVTGIYGYTF
>TRBJ2-3|-|TRBV13|TRBD2
TGTGCCAGCAGCTTACTAGCGGCTAGCACAGATACGCAGTATTTT
CASSLLAASTDTQYF
>TRBJ1-2|-|TRBV9|-
TGTGCCAGCAGCGTAGCACACAAGGGGGGAGGAAGATATGGCTACACCTTC
CASSVAHKGGGRYGYTF
>TRBJ2-7|-|TRBV6-5|TRBD2
TGTGCCAGCAGTACCCCGGGACTAGCGGTTTACGAGCAGTACTTC
CASSTPGLAVYEQYF
>TRBJ2-1|-|TRBV27|-
TGTGCCAGCAGTTCACAGGGTCTGGGGGATGAGCAGTTCTTC
CASSSQGLGDEQFF
>TRBJ2-7|-|TRBV11-1|-
TGTGCCAGCAGCTTCCAGGGCGAGCAGTACTTC
CASSFQGEQYF
>TRBJ2-1|-|TRBV27|-
TGTGCCAGCAGTTTTATAACCGGGACCCTTTCCTACAATGAGCAGTTCTTC
CASSFITGTLSYNEQFF
>TRBJ2-7|-|TRBV27|TRBD1
TGTGCCAGCAGTCCGGGACAGGGTATATTTCTTAGCTCCTACGAGCAGTACTTC
CASSPGQGIFLSSYEQYF
>TRBJ2-7|-|TRBV15|-
TGTGCCACCAGCAGACGAGGATCCTCCTACGAGCAGTACTTC
CATSRRGSSYEQYF
>TRBJ2-7|-|TRBV9|-
TGTGCCAGCGGGCCGGACAGCGGGTTCCCCGGCGAGCAGTACTTC
CASGPDSGFPGEQYF
>TRBJ2-7|-|TRBV6-6|-
TGTGCCAGCACTACAGGGTCGGCCGAGCAGTACTTC
CASTTGSAEQYF
>TRBJ1-2|-|TRBV7-2|-
TGTGCCAGCAGCTTAGTAATGGGTATCTATGGCTACACCTTC
CASSLVMGIYGYTF
>TRBJ2-2|few|TRBV6-5|-
TGTGCCAGCAGTTACTCGACTAGTTACACCGGGGAGCTGTTTTTT
CASSYSTSYTGELFF
>TRBJ1-2|-|TRBV11-3|TRBD1
TGTGCCAGCAGCGACAGGGGTTATGGCTACACCTTC
CASSDRGYGYTF
>TRBJ2-3|-|TRBV27|-
TGTGCCAGCAGTTTTCGGCTGCTCACAGATACGCAGTATTTT
CASSFRLLTDTQYF
>TRBJ1-3|-|TRBV19|-
TGTGCCAGTAGTATGGACACTGGAAACACCATATATTTT
CASSMDTGNTIYF
>TRBJ2-1|-|TRBV27|TRBD2
TGTGCCAGCAGAGGACTAGCGGGATACAATGAGCAGTTCTTC
CASRGLAGYNEQFF
>TRBJ2-1|-|TRBV6-5|-
TGTGCCAGCGGAACTGGACTTGCATCCTACAATGAGCAGTTCTTC
CASGTGLASYNEQFF
>TRBJ2-7|-|TRBV14|TRBD2
TGTGCCAGCAGCCGACTAGCGGGAGGCTACGAGCAGTACTTC
CASSRLAGGYEQYF
>TRBJ1-1|-|TRBV6-1|-
TGTGCCACGTGGGAAGGCACTGAAGCTTTCTTT
CATWEGTEAFF
>TRBJ2-2|-|TRBV27|TRBD1
TGTGCCAGTGGACAGGGGTGGGGCGGGGAGCTGTTTTTT
CASGQGWGGELFF
>TRBJ2-7|-|TRBV4-1|TRBD2
TGCGCCAGCAGCCAAGAGGAGCGGACTAGCGGGAGATCCTACGAGCAGTACTTC
CASSQEERTSGRSYEQYF
>TRBJ2-7|-|TRBV7-2|-
TGTGCCAGCAGCTTAGTCGGGGGACTTAGACTCTACGAGCAGTACTTC
CASSLVGGLRLYEQYF
>TRBJ1-3|-|TRBV27|-
TGTGCCAGCAGTTACAGGGAGGCCGGAAACACCATATATTTT
CASSYREAGNTIYF
>TRBJ2-3|-|TRBV2|TRBD2
TGTGCCAGCAGGAAGGGAGCGGGAGGGCCTATGTATACAGATACGCAGTATTTT
CASRKGAGGPMYTDTQYF
>TRBJ1-2|-|TRBV6-5|-
TGTGCCAGCAGTTACTTCCGGGACACTAAATATGGCTACACCTTC
CASSYFRDTKYGYTF
>TRBJ2-7|-|TRBV6-6|TRBD2
TGTGCCAGCAGTTACGGCGGGGGGGCCTCCTACGAGCAGTACTTC
CASSYGGGASYEQYF
>TRBJ2-7|-|TRBV7-9|TRBD1
TGTGCCAGCAGCTCAGGACCCCGAGGGACAGGGTGGGGAGAGCAGTACTTC
CASSSGPRGTGWGEQYF
>TRBJ2-1|-|TRBV29-1|TRBD2
TGCAGCGTTGAAGATCTGTCGGTAGGGGGACTAGCAGGTGAGCAGTTCTTC
CSVEDLSVGGLAGEQFF
>TRBJ1-1|-|TRBV5-4|-
TGTGCCAGCAGCTCTCCGGGACAGAACACTGAAGCTTTCTTT
CASSSPGQNTEAFF